This TCR beta chain was profiled in a study of T cell changes during pregnancy in multiple sclerosis. The repertoire was sequenced with immunoSEQ multiplex PCR; TCRdb's copy has only in-frame clones and lacks some. This sample yields around 51,000 clones, of which 93% are seen a single time; under 2% belongs to the top ten. The CDR3 is 15 residues long. Germline CDR1 and CDR2: SGHDN and FVKESK. Trimming took 5 bases from V and 5 from J, leaving 18 bases between them. The genes are TRBV14 and TRBJ2-5, with a possible D match to TRBD1 (6 bases). This sample comprised peripheral blood, obtained in the second trimester of pregnancy. This receptor was obtained from a female donor with multiple sclerosis, enrolled in a pregnancy study. DNA of the CDR3: TGTGCCAGCAGCGCACCTACAGGGTTCGGGGAGACCCAGTACTTC. It codes for CASSAPTGFGETQYF. Full variable domain (remainder filled in from reference TRBV14 and TRBJ2-5): EAGVTQFPSHSVIEKGQTVTLRCDPISGHDNLYWYRRVMGKEIKFLLHFVKESKQDESGMPNNRFLAERTGGTYSTLKVQPAELEDSGVYFCASSAPTGFGETQYFGPGTRLLVL.